The clone carrying this T cell receptor beta chain was observed a handful of times. The data stem from a study of blood T cell repertoires in COVID-19. Across the study: The samples span acute and convalescent COVID-19 from the United States, Italy and Spain. T cells, B-cell-depleted T cells, or PBMCs provided the cDNA or gDNA that served as material.

As handled by the study authors: Reference gene primers were amplified, and this amplification served to estimate nucleated cell counts. The protocol was immunoSEQ multiplex PCR, while the TCRdb copy is restricted to in-frame clones and leaves out a portion. Clone size and the V and J calls come from that table; the DNA yielded D and trimming. The table records more than 250,000 clones, approximately 86% of them present only once. Germline values: CDR1 GTSNPN, CDR2 SVGIG (reference sequence). V lost 3 bases and J 0 bases, leaving 9 bases between the germline ends. The CDR3 loop spans 13 amino acids. Sequenced material: peripheral blood. This TCR was sampled from a human donor in a cohort sampled during active COVID-19. The chain couples TRBV30 to TRBJ2-7; D perhaps matches TRBD1 (5 bases). This chain's CDR3 is CAWSADSSYEQYF. The CDR3 DNA reads TGTGCCTGGAGCGCTGACAGCTCCTACGAGCAGTACTTC.